This TCR beta chain was retrieved from a study of shared clonotypes between healthy human individuals. Study findings and constraints: The sharing of 4.5% to 5.5% of naive CD4 clonotypes was seen across several donors.

This clone was detected once. Antigen specificity is unknown. Trimming removed 2 bases from V and 3 bases from J, with 10 bases in between. The CDR3 runs to 14 residues. The germline V gene encodes CDR1 KGHSH and CDR2 LQKENI. Assay used: immunoSEQ multiplex PCR; TCRdb lists only in-frame clones, some missing. The sample yields a few million clones, roughly 93% seen once. The sequence derives from a man younger than 35 in good health. Some clones in this sample may be carry-over from other donors' samples. Sequenced: naive CD4+ T cells from PBMCs. Subset described: CD45RA+ positively selected. The genes are TRBV18 and TRBJ1-1, with D uncertain. The CDR3 DNA sequence: TGTGCCAGCTCACCATCCATCCCGGACACTGAAGCTTTCTTT. Its translation is CASSPSIPDTEAFF.